This T cell receptor (beta chain) came from a study of vaccination effects on CD4 cells after COVID-19. The study, taken as a whole, reports: Mainly new clones induced by vaccination were found among post-vaccine spike-reactive clones in convalescents.

Produced via immunoSEQ multiplex PCR; TCRdb's table is partial and in-frame only. This sample has roughly 45,000 clones, with around 80% found just once. This clone was detected only once. As yet, its antigen is unknown. Losses at the gene ends were 5 bases for V and 4 bases for J; bases not matched to a gene: 2. Germline V lookup: CDR1 SEHNR, CDR2 FQNEAQ (reference sequence). The CDR3 length is 13 residues. Antigen-specific CD4+ T cell clonotypes were called by their expansion after viral peptide-pool culture in ViraFEST. With approximately 9 days of culture completed, CD4+ T cells were isolated. By PCR, the person was confirmed to have had SARS-CoV-2 infection between March and December 2020. Cultures used around 1.8 million PBMC per well, 9.5 to 10 IU/ml IL-2 and approximately 10 ug/ml peptides.

The clonotype comes from a human donor who had a prior SARS-CoV-2 infection. The sample here was CD4+ T cells from PBMCs cultured with a peptide pool, taken before COVID-19 vaccination. V and J are TRBV7-9 and TRBJ1-1; 9 bases are shared with TRBD1. The CDR3 here is CASSMTGGTEAFF. CDR3 sequence (DNA): TGTGCCAGCAGCATGACAGGGGGCACTGAAGCTTTCTTT.